The source of this T cell receptor beta chain is a study of blood T cell repertoires in COVID-19. Study in general: Samples came from the United States, Italy and Spain, spanning acute and convalescent COVID-19. The analysed material was cDNA or gDNA that came from T cells, B-cell-depleted T cells, or PBMCs.

Trimming at V came to 8 bases and at J to 0 bases, leaving 3 bases not matched to a gene. This CDR3 region has 14 residues. Germline lookup yields CDR1 MDHEN and CDR2 SYDVKM. About this clone: Other DNA sequences of this sample code for an identical CDR3.

Some clones are missing from TCRdb's copy, which holds only in-frame ones; the method was immunoSEQ multiplex PCR. The table lists tens of thousands of clones, around 89% of them singletons, with approximately 4.8% in the top ten. The clonotype originates from a woman aged 80 or over with active COVID-19. The chain couples TRBV28 to TRBJ2-1; TRBD2 aligns across 8 bases. The specimen sequenced was peripheral blood. The CDR3 DNA follows: TGTGCCAGCTTAAGCGGGAGCTCCTACAATGAGCAGTTCTTC. As protein: CASLSGSSYNEQFF.